What follows are 10 T cell receptor beta chains derived from one specimen sequenced in a study of shared clonotypes between healthy human individuals. The method was immunoSEQ multiplex PCR; TCRdb's version includes in-frame clones alone and lacks a portion of them. Of around 600,000 clones in the sample, approximately 97% are singletons; the top ten hold less than 0.065%. The sample comprised naive CD4+ T cells sorted from blood. Subset given: CD45RA+ positively selected. These receptors were taken from a woman aged 30 to 39 in good health.

The chain uses TRBV2 and TRBJ2-3; 8 bases align to TRBD2. CDR3 length: 15 residues. V lost 3 bases, J lost 0 bases, and 2 bases stayed unmatched. Germline V CDR1 and CDR2: SNHLY, FYNNEI. In DNA form, the CDR3 reads TGTGCCAGCAGTGATAGCGGGGCTAGCACAGATACGCAGTATTTT. Residues: CASSDSGASTDTQYF.

This clone was counted a single time. CDR3 nucleotide sequence: TGTGCCAGCACACAGGCCAGCTCCTACGAGCAGTACTTC. Its protein is CASTQASSYEQYF. The genes are TRBV5-5 and TRBJ2-7; D may be TRBD1 (5 bases). Trimming took 6 bases from V and 0 from J, leaving 10 bases between them. The CDR3 loop spans 13 amino acids. CDR1 SGHKS and CDR2 YYEKEE come from the germline V gene (reference sequence).

The gene calls are TRBV11-3 and TRBJ2-1; TRBD1 matches at 11 bases. J lost 9 bases, V lost 5 bases, and 9 bases had no gene match. The V gene's germline CDR1 is SGHNT and CDR2 YENEEA. The CDR3 covers 15 residues. As DNA, the CDR3 is TGTGCCAGCAGCCCCGGACAGGGGGCTGGGGGTGAGCAGTTCTTC. Its translation: CASSPGQGAGGEQFF.

About this clone: Other nucleotide sequences from this sample produce the same CDR3. The genes are TRBV18 and TRBJ2-2, with D possibly TRBD1 on 6 matching bases. The CDR3 is 15 amino acids. The germline V gene has CDR1 KGHSH and CDR2 LQKENI. Trimming pared 2 bases from V and 0 bases from J, leaving 7 bases between. The CDR3 reads CASSPGQSNTGELFF. The DNA for the CDR3 is TGTGCCAGCTCACCAGGACAGTCGAACACCGGGGAGCTGTTTTTT. The entire variable domain, with the rest obtained from reference TRBV18 and TRBJ2-2, is as follows: NAGVMQNPRHLVRRRGQEARLRCSPMKGHSHVYWYRQLPEEGLKFMVYLQKENIIDESGMPKERFSAEFPKEGPSILRIQQVVRGDSAAYFCASSPGQSNTGELFFGEGSRLTVL.

The gene calls are TRBV11-2 and TRBJ2-1; the match to TRBD2 covers 7 bases. Germline CDR1 reads SGHAT; CDR2 reads FQNNGV. This CDR3 is 14 amino acids long. Trimming cost V 1 base and J 5 bases; bases outside gene matches: 2. The CDR3 region has the DNA TGTGCCAGCAGCTTAGCGCTAGCGGACAATGAGCAGTTCTTC. Encoded protein: CASSLALADNEQFF.

V usage is TRBV5-8 and J usage is TRBJ2-1; 9 nucleotides match TRBD1. This CDR3 is 15 amino acids long. Germline CDR1 reads SGHTS; CDR2 reads YDEGEE. V lost 4 bases to trimming and J lost 1 base; unmatched junction nucleotides: 3. The DNA of the CDR3 is TGTGCCAGCAGCCTGGACAGGGGTTCCTACAATGAGCAGTTCTTC. It is translated as CASSLDRGSYNEQFF. Based on the CDR3 plus reference TRBV5-8 and TRBJ2-1, the full variable domain is EAGVTQSPTHLIKTRGQQATLRCSPISGHTSVYWYQQALGLGLQFLLWYDEGEERNRGNFPPRFSGRQFPNYSSELNVNALELEDSALYLCASSLDRGSYNEQFFGPGTRLTVL.

V and J are TRBV28 and TRBJ2-3; a possible D gene is TRBD1 (8 bases). The length of the CDR3 is 18 residues. V lost 3 bases, J lost 0 bases, and 19 bases lay in between. The germline CDR1 and CDR2 sequences are MDHEN and SYDVKM. The CDR3 here is CASSFFIGQGLSTDTQYF. CDR3 sequence (DNA): TGTGCCAGCAGTTTCTTCATCGGACAGGGACTAAGCACAGATACGCAGTATTTT. The full variable domain, completed using reference TRBV28 and TRBJ2-3, is DVKVTQSSRYLVKRTGEKVFLECVQDMDHENMFWYRQDPGLGLRLIYFSYDVKMKEKGDIPEGYSVSREKKERFSLILESASTNQTSMYLCASSFFIGQGLSTDTQYFGPGTRLTVL.

The genes are TRBV10-1 and TRBJ1-1; possible D gene TRBD1, 5 bases. Germline CDR1 and CDR2: WNHNN and SYGVQD (reference sequence). V lost 8 bases to trimming and J lost 3 bases, with 13 bases between them. The CDR3 extends over 13 amino acids. The CDR3 DNA reads as TGCGCCAGCTCGGGAGGCAGGGACACTGAAGCTTTCTTT. Translating it yields CASSGGRDTEAFF.

This sequence joins TRBV2 and TRBJ2-3, with TRBD2 identical over 10 bases. This CDR3 contains 15 residues. Looked up from germline, CDR1 is SNHLY and CDR2 is FYNNEI. V lost 7 bases and J lost 4; bases outside the gene matches: 8. In DNA, the CDR3 is TGTGCCAGCAAATCTTTAGCGGGAGGTTCAGATACGCAGTATTTT. It encodes CASKSLAGGSDTQYF.

DNA for the CDR3: TGTGCCAGCAGCAAAGAGGGGGGGACTAGCAGGGAGACCCAGTACTTC. It specifies CASSKEGGTSRETQYF. The chain is built from TRBV21-1 and TRBJ2-5; the D call TRBD2 from the table was never checked on the DNA. TRBV21-1 is listed as a pseudogene. The CDR3 spans 16 residues.